A single sample is the source of the 27 T cell receptor beta chains below, sequenced in a study of T cell responses to AZD1222 COVID-19 vaccine. Method: immunoSEQ multiplex PCR; TCRdb's copy keeps in-frame clones and lacks some. This table holds 150,000 to 170,000 clones, about nine tenths found once. The sequencing used peripheral blood, collected on day 0 of AZD1222 vaccination. These receptors were collected from an adult in good health.

The chain carries TRBV25-1 and TRBJ1-6; D is possibly TRBD1 (5 bases). The germline CDR1 and CDR2 sequences are MGHDK and SYGVNS. Trimming removed 3 bases at V and 8 bases at J, with 11 bases between. CDR3 size: 14 residues. In nucleotides, the CDR3 is TGTGCCAGCAGTGATAGGGGTGTGGATTCACCCCTCCACTTT. Residues: CASSDRGVDSPLHF.

As DNA, the CDR3 is TGTGCCAGCAGCGGGAGGCCAGGGGTTGGAAACACCATATATTTT. Translated: CASSGRPGVGNTIYF. J is TRBJ1-3 and V is TRBV9; D may be TRBD1 (6 bases). The CDR3 totals 15 residues. Germline lookup yields CDR1 SGDLS and CDR2 YYNGEE. V dropped 3 bases and J dropped 3 bases, with 13 bases sitting between them. The full variable domain, with the rest looked up from reference TRBV9 and TRBJ1-3, is DSGVTQTPKHLITATGQRVTLRCSPRSGDLSVYWYQQSLDQGLQFLIQYYNGEERAKGNILERFSAQQFPDLHSELNLSSLELGDSALYFCASSGRPGVGNTIYFGEGSWLTVV.

This chain connects TRBV7-2 to TRBJ2-7; weak D call: TRBD2 (6 bases). This CDR3 spans 14 amino acids. V shed 5 bases and J shed 7 bases, with 18 bases lying between them. In germline, CDR1 is SGHTA, CDR2 FQGNSA. CDR3 bases: TGTGCCAGCAGCGTAACCGCGGGGCAGTGGGAGCAGTACTTC. Translated: CASSVTAGQWEQYF. The whole variable domain, remainder taken from reference TRBV7-2 and TRBJ2-7, is GAGVSQSPSNKVTEKGKDVELRCDPISGHTALYWYRQSLGQGLEFLIYFQGNSAPDKSGLPSDRFSAERTGGSVSTLTIQRTQQEDSAVYLCASSVTAGQWEQYFGPGTRLTVT.

The chain joins TRBV28 to TRBJ1-5, with a possible D match to TRBD1 (5 bases). Germline loops: CDR1 MDHEN, CDR2 SYDVKM. Deletions cut 8 bases from V and 1 base from J, with 12 bases between. The CDR3 is 14 amino acids. The CDR3 loop reads CASGDYLSNQPQHF. The CDR3 nucleotides read TGTGCCAGCGGGGACTACTTGAGCAATCAGCCCCAGCATTTT.

The chain has TRBV5-4 and TRBJ2-7, with 7 nucleotides matching TRBD1. This CDR3 is 14 amino acids long. The germline gives CDR1 SGHNT, CDR2 YYREEE (reference sequence). Trimming cost V 3 bases and J 3 bases; bases outside gene matches: 6. The CDR3 loop reads CASSSDRQNYEQYF. Written as DNA, the CDR3 is TGTGCCAGCAGCTCGGACAGGCAAAACTACGAGCAGTACTTC. Full variable domain (outside the CDR3, taken from reference TRBV5-4 and TRBJ2-7): ETGVTQSPTHLIKTRGQQVTLRCSSQSGHNTVSWYQQALGQGPQFIFQYYREEENGRGNFPPRFSGLQFPNYSSELNVNALELDDSALYLCASSSDRQNYEQYFGPGTRLTVT.

The chain combines TRBV5-4 with TRBJ1-2; D unclear. Trimming stripped 4 bases from V and 2 bases from J, with 12 bases between. The CDR3 runs 14 residues. Germline CDR1 reads SGHNT; CDR2 reads YYREEE (reference sequence). CDR3 sequence reads: CASSLSGGNYGYTF. In DNA form, the CDR3 reads TGTGCCAGCAGCCTGTCAGGCGGGAACTATGGCTACACCTTC.

This rearrangement joins TRBV6-2 or TRBV6-3 to TRBJ1-5, with D hard to call. The CDR3 runs to 16 residues. The V and J ends lost 0 bases and 4 bases respectively, with 13 bases between them. Germline CDR1 reads MNHEY; CDR2 reads SVGEGT. CDR3 coding DNA: TGTGCCAGCAGTTACTCGCGGGGTCTCCCGAATCAGCCCCAGCATTTT. Translation: CASSYSRGLPNQPQHF.

The chain has TRBV2 and TRBJ2-1, with D perhaps being TRBD1 or TRBD2 (6 bases each). The CDR3 is made up of 12 amino acids. From germline, CDR1 is SNHLY and CDR2 FYNNEI. V gave up 6 bases and J gave up 10 bases, with 13 bases separating them. The CDR3 bases are TGTGCCAGCAGAGTACGGGGGCAGGAGCAGTTCTTC. This gives the protein CASRVRGQEQFF.

The chain has TRBV5-5 and TRBJ1-6, with 7 bases matching TRBD1. The CDR3 length is 15 residues. The germline gives CDR1 SGHKS, CDR2 YYEKEE (reference sequence). With 4 bases clipped from V and 3 bases from J, the junction kept 4 bases outside the gene matches. The CDR3 DNA reads TGTGCCAGCAGCATCGGACAGGTCTATAATTCACCCCTCCACTTT. This sequence encodes CASSIGQVYNSPLHF.

This clone was seen a single time. The chain is built from TRBV3-1 (or the pseudogene TRBV3-2) and TRBJ2-7; D is uncertain. The germline gives CDR1 LGHDT, CDR2 YNNKEL (reference sequence). The CDR3 covers 12 residues. The germline V and J ends were trimmed by 4 bases and 6 bases, with 10 bases remaining between them. CDR3 amino acids: CASSLGAGEQYF. The DNA for the CDR3 is TGTGCCAGCAGCCTTGGAGCAGGCGAGCAGTACTTC.

The rearrangement joins TRBV6-6 to TRBJ1-5; unclear D gene. V was cut by 2 bases and J by 4 bases, with 9 bases left in between. The CDR3 is 14 residues long. Germline loops: CDR1 MNHNY, CDR2 SVGAGI (reference sequence). CDR3 sequence (DNA): TGTGCCAGCAGTTACCTGGAGCAAAATCAGCCCCAGCATTTT. It specifies CASSYLEQNQPQHF.

The J gene is TRBJ1-5, the V gene TRBV5-6, with D perhaps matching TRBD1 (6 bases). Germline V lookup: CDR1 SGHDT, CDR2 YYEEEE. Trimming removed 4 bases from V and 0 bases from J, with 8 bases in between. This CDR3 region has 14 residues. The CDR3 DNA reads as TGTGCCAGCAGCCTCAGGGGTAGCAATCAGCCCCAGCATTTT. Translation gives CASSLRGSNQPQHF.

V gene TRBV27 combines with J gene TRBJ1-6; TRBD1 matches at 7 bases. This CDR3 is built from 18 residues. Germline CDR1 reads MNHEY; CDR2 reads SMNVEV (reference sequence). Germline trimming cut 1 base from V and 6 bases from J; bases unmatched to any gene: 12. The CDR3 sequence is CASSLFLGAGTANSPLHF. CDR3 DNA sequence: TGTGCCAGCAGTTTATTTCTTGGAGCCGGGACAGCTAATTCACCCCTCCACTTT.

The CDR3 nucleotides read TGTGCCAGTAGCGGACAGGGGGGGTTCGGGCAGCCCCAGCATTTT. Translation: CASSGQGGFGQPQHF. V gene TRBV19 combines with J gene TRBJ1-5, with TRBD1 matching over 10 bases. J was trimmed by 7 bases and V by 6 bases; bases with no gene match: 9. Looked up from germline, CDR1 is LNHDA and CDR2 is SQIVND (reference sequence). The CDR3 runs 15 residues.

The chain has TRBV7-3 and TRBJ2-2, with D uncertain. Between the trimmed V and J ends, which lost 1 base and 3 bases, there was a span of 9 bases. The germline CDR1 and CDR2 sequences are SGHTA and FQGTGA. The CDR3 covers 15 residues. CDR3 DNA sequence: TGTGCCAGCAGCTTAAGGAGTCCGGACACCGGGGAGCTGTTTTTT. This gives the protein CASSLRSPDTGELFF.

This clone occurred once. The chain has TRBV5-5 and TRBJ1-2; weak D call: TRBD1 (5 bases). CDR3 length: 14 residues. Deletions cut 4 bases from V and 3 bases from J, with 13 bases between. Germline assignment: CDR1 SGHKS and CDR2 YYEKEE (reference sequence). The CDR3 is CASSAGGTHYGYTF. Here the CDR3 DNA reads TGTGCCAGCAGCGCCGGGGGGACGCACTATGGCTACACCTTC.

The CDR3 coding sequence is TGTGCCAGCAGCCGCGCAGGGGATACCTACGAGCAGTACTTC. Its protein is CASSRAGDTYEQYF. The genes are TRBV5-6 and TRBJ2-7; possibly TRBD1 for D (6 bases). V was cut by 4 bases and J by 2 bases, with 13 bases left in between. CDR3 length equals 14 residues. CDR1 is SGHDT and CDR2 is YYEEEE in the germline V gene.

This chain connects TRBV5-1 to TRBJ1-2; tentatively, D is TRBD1 (5 bases). The CDR3 runs to 15 residues. CDR1 and CDR2 from the germline V gene are SGHRS and YFSETQ. V shed 0 bases and J shed 3 bases, with 12 bases lying between them. CDR3 loop: CASSLAGTSDYGYTF. As DNA, the CDR3 is TGCGCCAGCAGCTTGGCCGGGACTTCGGACTATGGCTACACCTTC.

V is TRBV5-1 and J is TRBJ1-6; no firm D call. CDR3 length: 13 amino acids. The ends were cut back, 4 bases at V and 8 bases at J, with 10 bases in the middle. Germline CDR1 and CDR2: SGHRS and YFSETQ. The CDR3 loop is CASSDATDSPLHF. CDR3 nucleotide sequence: TGCGCCAGCAGCGACGCGACGGATTCACCCCTCCACTTT.

The V call is TRBV5-1, the J call TRBJ2-2, with D possibly being TRBD1 (5 bases). CDR1 is SGHRS and CDR2 is YFSETQ in the germline V gene. This CDR3 is built from 17 residues. Trimming shortened V by 0 bases and J by 4 bases, and 16 bases separated the two germline ends. CDR3 DNA: TGCGCCAGCAGCTTGGGTCAGGGTGTTTCGGGCACCGGGGAGCTGTTTTTT. Residues: CASSLGQGVSGTGELFF. Looking up the rest from reference TRBV5-1 and TRBJ2-2 gives the full variable domain: KAGVTQTPRYLIKTRGQQVTLSCSPISGHRSVSWYQQTPGQGLQFLFEYFSETQRNKGNFPGRFSGRQFSNSRSEMNVSTLELGDSALYLCASSLGQGVSGTGELFFGEGSRLTVL.

J is TRBJ2-7 and V is TRBV19, with no clear D. V lost 3 bases and J lost 0, with 9 bases in between. Germline V gene lookup returns CDR1 LNHDA and CDR2 SQIVND (reference sequence). The CDR3 is made up of 14 amino acids. CDR3 protein: CASSIHDNSYEQYF. The CDR3 region has the DNA TGTGCCAGTAGTATTCACGACAACTCCTACGAGCAGTACTTC.

V usage is TRBV6-6 and J usage is TRBJ2-2; 8 bases match TRBD2. CDR1 MNHNY and CDR2 SVGAGI come from the germline V gene (reference sequence). The trim removed 2 bases at V and 4 bases at J, leaving 6 bases unmatched. The CDR3 is 16 residues long. The CDR3, as DNA: TGTGCCAGCAGTTACCCTCCGGGAGGGCCCACCGGGGAGCTGTTTTTT. It is translated as CASSYPPGGPTGELFF.

This clone was seen more than once but under ten times. The CDR3 nucleotides are TGTGCCAGCAGGATACAGGGTTGGTCTGGCTACACCTTC. It specifies CASRIQGWSGYTF. This chain uses TRBV12-3 or TRBV12-4 with TRBJ1-2; TRBD1 might be the D (6 bases). V lost 6 bases and J 7 bases, leaving 15 bases between the germline ends. There are 13 residues in the CDR3.

V usage is TRBV28 and J usage is TRBJ1-3, with D maybe TRBD1 (6 bases). In germline, CDR1 is MDHEN, CDR2 SYDVKM. CDR3 length: 14 residues. The V gene lost 8 bases and the J gene lost 4 bases, with 15 bases spanning the gap. Here the CDR3 reads CASRVRGAGNTIYF. CDR3 sequence (DNA): TGTGCCAGCCGCGTCAGGGGCGCGGGAAACACCATATATTTT.

This rearrangement joins TRBV7-9 to TRBJ1-1, with a possible D match to TRBD1 (5 bases). Germline values: CDR1 SEHNR, CDR2 FQNEAQ (reference sequence). The CDR3 is made up of 13 amino acids. Deletions cut 4 bases from V and 4 bases from J, with 10 bases between. The CDR3 is CASSSVGVTEAFF. The CDR3 DNA sequence: TGTGCCAGCAGCTCCGTGGGGGTCACTGAAGCTTTCTTT.

The gene calls are TRBV21-1 and TRBJ2-1; the table's D call, TRBD2, was not checked against the DNA. TRBV21-1 is labeled a pseudogene. CDR3 size: 16 residues. CDR3 protein: CASSPLLAGGNNEQFF. CDR3 nucleotide sequence: TGTGCCAGCAGCCCACTCCTAGCGGGGGGGAACAATGAGCAGTTCTTC.

The V gene is TRBV4-3, the J gene TRBJ2-5, with 7 bases that match TRBD1. The CDR3 spans 15 residues. Unmatched junction bases numbered 5, after V lost 3 bases and J lost 1 base. Looked up from germline, CDR1 is LGHNA and CDR2 is YSLEER. The CDR3 DNA reads TGCGCCAGCAGCCAGCGACAGGGATCCCAAGAGACCCAGTACTTC. It specifies CASSQRQGSQETQYF.